This T cell receptor (beta chain) was sequenced in a study of cytomegalovirus exposure and HLA in healthy donors. Study-level background: Early release data held some 79 million unique TCRs from HLA-typed donors.

Amplification used 60 Vbeta primers and 13 Jbeta primers. Profiled with immunoSEQ multiplex PCR; TCRdb holds only in-frame clones, not every one. The data contain 150,000 to 200,000 clones, about 78% of them seen just once; the ten biggest clones take up more than 1.4%. Study outcomes and limitations: Among TCR sequences, most were rare, though some public TCRs appeared in many donors. The authors confirmed in vitro that three CMV-associated chains were specific for CMV antigens.

Germline CDR1 is SGDLS and CDR2 is YYNGEE. Trimming stripped 0 bases from V and 5 bases from J, with 20 bases between. The CDR3 is made up of 17 amino acids. With respect to this clone: The antigen is undetermined.

The chain employs TRBV9 and TRBJ2-5; a possible D gene is TRBD2 (7 bases). The TCR comes from a male donor in good health and CMV-seronegative. Material for sequencing was PBMCs. In nucleotides, the CDR3 is TGTGCCAGCAGCGTAGCTACGAGGGGGGGCCTACAGGAGACCCAGTACTTC. Translated, it gives CASSVATRGGLQETQYF.